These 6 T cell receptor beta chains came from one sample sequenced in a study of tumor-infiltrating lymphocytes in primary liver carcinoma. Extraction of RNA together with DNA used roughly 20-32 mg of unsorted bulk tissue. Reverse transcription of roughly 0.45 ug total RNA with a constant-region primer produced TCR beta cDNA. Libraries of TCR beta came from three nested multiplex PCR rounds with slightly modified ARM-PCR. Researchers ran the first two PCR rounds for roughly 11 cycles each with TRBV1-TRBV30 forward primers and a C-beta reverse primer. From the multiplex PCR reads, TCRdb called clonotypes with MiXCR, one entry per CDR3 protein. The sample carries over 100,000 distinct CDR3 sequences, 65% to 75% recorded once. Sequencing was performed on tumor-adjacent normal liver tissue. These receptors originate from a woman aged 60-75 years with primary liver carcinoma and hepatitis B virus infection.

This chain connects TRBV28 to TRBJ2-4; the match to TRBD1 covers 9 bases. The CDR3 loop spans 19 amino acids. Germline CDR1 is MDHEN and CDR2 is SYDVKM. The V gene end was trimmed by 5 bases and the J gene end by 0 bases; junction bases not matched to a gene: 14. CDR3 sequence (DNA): TGTGCCAGCAGTCAAGGACAGGGGAGTGGAGTGACAGCCAAAAACATTCAGTACTTC. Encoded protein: CASSQGQGSGVTAKNIQYF.

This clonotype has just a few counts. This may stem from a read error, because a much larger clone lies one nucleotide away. Here the CDR3 reads CASNTLAGRGEAQYF. CDR3 nucleotides: TGTGCCAGCAACACACTAGCGGGAAGGGGGGAGGCCCAGTACTTC. V and J are TRBV12-3 or TRBV12-4 and TRBJ2-5, with 10 bases lining up with TRBD2. CDR3 length: 15 amino acids. Trimming cost V 7 bases and J 9 bases; bases outside gene matches: 14.

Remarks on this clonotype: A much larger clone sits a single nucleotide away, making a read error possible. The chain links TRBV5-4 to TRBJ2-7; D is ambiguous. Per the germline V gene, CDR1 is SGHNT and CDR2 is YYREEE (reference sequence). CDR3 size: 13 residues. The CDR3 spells CASSLVDGATITF. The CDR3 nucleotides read TGTGCCAGCAGCTTGGTTGACGGAGCGACCATCACATTC.

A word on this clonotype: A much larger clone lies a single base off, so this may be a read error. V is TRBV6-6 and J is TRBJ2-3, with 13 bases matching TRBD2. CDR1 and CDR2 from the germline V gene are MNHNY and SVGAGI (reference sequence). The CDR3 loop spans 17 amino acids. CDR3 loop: CVSSYRGLAGYTDTQYF. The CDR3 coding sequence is TGTGTCAGCAGTTACCGGGGACTAGCGGGATACACAGATACGCAGTATTTT.

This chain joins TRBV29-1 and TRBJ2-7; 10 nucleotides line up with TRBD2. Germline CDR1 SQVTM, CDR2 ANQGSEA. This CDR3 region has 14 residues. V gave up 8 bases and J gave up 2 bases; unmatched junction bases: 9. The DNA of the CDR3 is TGCAGCATTGGGGGACTAGCGAGAACCTACGAGCAGTACTTC. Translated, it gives CSIGGLARTYEQYF.

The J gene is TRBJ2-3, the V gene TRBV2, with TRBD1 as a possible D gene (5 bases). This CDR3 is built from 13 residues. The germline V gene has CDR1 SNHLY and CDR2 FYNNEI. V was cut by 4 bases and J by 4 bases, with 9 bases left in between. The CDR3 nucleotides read TGTGCCAGCAGTGCAGGGTTGCCAGATACGCAGTATTTT. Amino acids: CASSAGLPDTQYF.